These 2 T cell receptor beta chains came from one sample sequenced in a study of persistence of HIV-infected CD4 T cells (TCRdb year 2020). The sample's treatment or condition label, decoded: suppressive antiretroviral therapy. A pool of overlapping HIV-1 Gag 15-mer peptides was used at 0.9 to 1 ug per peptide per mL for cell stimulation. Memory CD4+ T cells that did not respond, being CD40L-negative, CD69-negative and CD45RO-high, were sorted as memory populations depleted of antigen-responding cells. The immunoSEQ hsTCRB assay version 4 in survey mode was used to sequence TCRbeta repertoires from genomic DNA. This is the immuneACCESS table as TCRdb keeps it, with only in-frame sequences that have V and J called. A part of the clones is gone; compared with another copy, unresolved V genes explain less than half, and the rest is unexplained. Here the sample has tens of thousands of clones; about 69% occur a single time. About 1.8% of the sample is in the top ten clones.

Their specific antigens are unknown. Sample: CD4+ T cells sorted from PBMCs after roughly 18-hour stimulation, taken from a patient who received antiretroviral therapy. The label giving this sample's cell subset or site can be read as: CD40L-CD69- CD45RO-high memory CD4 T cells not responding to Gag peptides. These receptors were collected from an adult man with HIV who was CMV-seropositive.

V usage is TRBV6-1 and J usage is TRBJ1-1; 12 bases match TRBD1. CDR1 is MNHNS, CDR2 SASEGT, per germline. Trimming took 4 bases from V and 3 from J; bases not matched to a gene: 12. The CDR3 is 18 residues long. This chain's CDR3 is CASSAALGTGGGDTEAFF. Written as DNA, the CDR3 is TGTGCCAGCAGTGCCGCCCTCGGGACAGGGGGCGGGGACACTGAAGCTTTCTTT.

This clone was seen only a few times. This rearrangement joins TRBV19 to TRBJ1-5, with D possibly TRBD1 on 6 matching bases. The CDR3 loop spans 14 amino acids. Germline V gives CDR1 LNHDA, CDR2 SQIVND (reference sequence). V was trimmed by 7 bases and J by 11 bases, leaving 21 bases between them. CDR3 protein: CASKGDGELEAQHF. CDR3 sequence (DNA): TGTGCCAGTAAGGGGGACGGTGAATTAGAGGCCCAGCATTTT.